The entry that follows covers one T cell receptor beta chain sequence. This specimen belongs to a study of blood T cell repertoires in COVID-19. With 6 bases removed from V and 2 bases from J, the gap between germline ends came to 11 bases. The germline gives CDR1 MGHRA, CDR2 YSYEKL. The CDR3 covers 15 residues. In the authors' workflow: How many nucleated cells were present was estimated from reference gene primer amplification. Sequenced by immunoSEQ multiplex PCR; TCRdb stores in-frame clones only, minus some. The DNA was the basis for D and trimming; V, J and clone size are from that table. The sample lists 65,000 to 70,000 clones; 80% to 95% were seen once.

The genes are TRBV4-1 and TRBJ2-6, with D unclear. Sequencing input: peripheral blood. This receptor was taken from a human donor with active COVID-19. The donor label of this sample is uncertain. The DNA of the CDR3 is TGCGCCAGCAGGAAGCCAGAGGCTGGGGCCAACGTCCTGACTTTC. Encoded protein: CASRKPEAGANVLTF.